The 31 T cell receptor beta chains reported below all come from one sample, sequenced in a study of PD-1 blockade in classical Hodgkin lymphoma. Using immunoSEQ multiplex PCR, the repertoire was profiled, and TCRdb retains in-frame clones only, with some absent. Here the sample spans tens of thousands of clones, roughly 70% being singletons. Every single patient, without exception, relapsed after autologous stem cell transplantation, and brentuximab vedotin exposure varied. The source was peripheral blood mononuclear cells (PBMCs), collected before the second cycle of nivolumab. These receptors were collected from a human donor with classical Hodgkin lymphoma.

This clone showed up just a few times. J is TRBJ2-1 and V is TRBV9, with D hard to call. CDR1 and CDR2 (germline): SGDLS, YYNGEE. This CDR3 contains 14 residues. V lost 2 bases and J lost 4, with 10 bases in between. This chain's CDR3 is CASSVEQTYNEQFF. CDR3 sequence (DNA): TGTGCCAGCAGCGTTGAACAAACGTACAATGAGCAGTTCTTC. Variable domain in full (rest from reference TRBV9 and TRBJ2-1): DSGVTQTPKHLITATGQRVTLRCSPRSGDLSVYWYQQSLDQGLQFLIQYYNGEERAKGNILERFSAQQFPDLHSELNLSSLELGDSALYFCASSVEQTYNEQFFGPGTRLTVL.

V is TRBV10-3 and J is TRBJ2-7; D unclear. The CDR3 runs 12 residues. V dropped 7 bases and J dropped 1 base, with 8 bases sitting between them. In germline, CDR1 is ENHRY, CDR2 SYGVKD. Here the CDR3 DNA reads TGTGCCATCAAGTCACGGTCCTACGAGCAGTACGTC. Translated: CAIKSRSYEQYV.

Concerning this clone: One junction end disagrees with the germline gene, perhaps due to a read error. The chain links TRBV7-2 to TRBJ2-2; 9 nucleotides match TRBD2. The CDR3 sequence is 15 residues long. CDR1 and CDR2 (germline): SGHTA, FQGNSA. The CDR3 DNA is TGTGCCAGCAGCCTAGCGGGAAATGCTCTAGGGGAGCTGTTTTTT. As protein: CASSLAGNALGELFF.

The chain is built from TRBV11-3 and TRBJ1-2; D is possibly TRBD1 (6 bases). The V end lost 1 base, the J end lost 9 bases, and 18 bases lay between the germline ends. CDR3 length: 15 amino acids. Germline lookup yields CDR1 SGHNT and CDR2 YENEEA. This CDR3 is CASSLGDTGHSSYTF. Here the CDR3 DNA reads TGTGCCAGCAGCTTAGGGGACACAGGTCACTCCAGCTACACCTTC.

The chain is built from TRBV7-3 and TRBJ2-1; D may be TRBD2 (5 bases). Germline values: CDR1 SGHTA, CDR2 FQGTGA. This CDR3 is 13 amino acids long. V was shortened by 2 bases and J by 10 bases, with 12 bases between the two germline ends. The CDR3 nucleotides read TGTGCCAGCAGCTTATCCGCGGCTAGCGAGCAGTTCTTC. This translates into CASSLSAASEQFF.

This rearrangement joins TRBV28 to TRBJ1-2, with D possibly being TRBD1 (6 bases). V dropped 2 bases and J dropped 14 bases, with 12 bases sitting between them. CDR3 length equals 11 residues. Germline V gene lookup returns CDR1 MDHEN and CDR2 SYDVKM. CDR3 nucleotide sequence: TGTGCCAGCAGTTTAGAGGGGGGACCTACCTTC. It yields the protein CASSLEGGPTF.

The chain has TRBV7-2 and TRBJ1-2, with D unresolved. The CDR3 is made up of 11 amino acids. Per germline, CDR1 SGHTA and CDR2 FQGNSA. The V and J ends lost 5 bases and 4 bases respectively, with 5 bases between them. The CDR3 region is CASSLVYGYTF. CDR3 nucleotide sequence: TGTGCCAGCAGCCTCGTCTATGGCTACACCTTC.

In DNA form, the CDR3 reads TGTGCCAAGAGGGCAGGGGGAAACACTGAAGCTTTCTTT. This codes for CAKRAGGNTEAFF. The rearrangement links TRBV10-3 to TRBJ1-1; 7 bases are shared with TRBD1. Germline-derived CDR1 and CDR2 are ENHRY and SYGVKD. There are 13 residues in the CDR3. V shed 10 bases and J 2 bases; nucleotides not matched to a gene: 7.

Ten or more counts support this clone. The DNA of the CDR3 is TGTGCCAGCAGTTTGGCCGGGACCCCAAGGGAGCAGTACTTC. Encoded protein: CASSLAGTPREQYF. The chain links TRBV28 to TRBJ2-7; D may be TRBD1 or TRBD2 (5 bases each). Trimming shortened V by 3 bases and J by 7 bases, and 16 bases separated the two germline ends. This CDR3 has 14 amino acids. CDR1 and CDR2 (germline): MDHEN, SYDVKM.

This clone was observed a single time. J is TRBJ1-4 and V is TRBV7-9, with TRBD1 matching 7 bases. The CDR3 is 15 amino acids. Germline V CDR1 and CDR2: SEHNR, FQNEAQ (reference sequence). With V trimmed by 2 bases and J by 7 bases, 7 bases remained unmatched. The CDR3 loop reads CASSLYLDRVEKLFF. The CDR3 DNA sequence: TGTGCCAGCAGCTTATACCTCGACAGGGTTGAAAAACTGTTTTTT.

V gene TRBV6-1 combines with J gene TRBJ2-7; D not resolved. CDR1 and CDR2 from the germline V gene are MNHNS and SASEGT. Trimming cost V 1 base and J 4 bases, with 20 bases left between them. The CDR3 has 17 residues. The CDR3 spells CASSEESPGLLLYEQYF. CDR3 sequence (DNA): TGTGCCAGCAGTGAAGAATCTCCGGGCCTCCTACTTTACGAGCAGTACTTC.

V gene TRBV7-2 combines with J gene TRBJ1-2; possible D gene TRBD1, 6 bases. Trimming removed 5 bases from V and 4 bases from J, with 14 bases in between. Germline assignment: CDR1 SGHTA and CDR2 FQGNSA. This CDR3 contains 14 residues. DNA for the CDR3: TGTGCCAGCAGCAATCTACAGGGCGTCTATGGCTACACCTTC. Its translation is CASSNLQGVYGYTF.

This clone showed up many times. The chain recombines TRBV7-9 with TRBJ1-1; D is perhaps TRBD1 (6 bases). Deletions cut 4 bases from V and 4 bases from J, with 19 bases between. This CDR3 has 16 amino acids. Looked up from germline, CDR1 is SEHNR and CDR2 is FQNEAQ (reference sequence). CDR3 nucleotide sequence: TGTGCCAGCAGCTCAGGGACCTTTACCAGGGGCACTGAAGCTTTCTTT. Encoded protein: CASSSGTFTRGTEAFF.

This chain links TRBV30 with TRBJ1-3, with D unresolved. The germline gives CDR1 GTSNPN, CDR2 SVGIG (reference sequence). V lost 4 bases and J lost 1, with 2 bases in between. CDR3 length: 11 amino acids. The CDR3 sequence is CAWTSGNTIYF. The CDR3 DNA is TGTGCCTGGACATCTGGAAACACCATATATTTT. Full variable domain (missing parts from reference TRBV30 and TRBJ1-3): SQTIHQWPATLVQPVGSPLSLECTVEGTSNPNLYWYRQAAGRGLQLLFYSVGIGQISSEVPQNLSASRPQDRQFILSSKKLLLSDSGFYLCAWTSGNTIYFGEGSWLTVV.

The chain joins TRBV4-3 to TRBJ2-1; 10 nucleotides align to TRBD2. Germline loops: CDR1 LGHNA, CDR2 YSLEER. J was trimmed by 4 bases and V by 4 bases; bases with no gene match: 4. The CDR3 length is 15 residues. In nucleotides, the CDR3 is TGCGCCAGCAGCCGAGCGGGGGGGACTTACAATGAGCAGTTCTTC. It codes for CASSRAGGTYNEQFF.

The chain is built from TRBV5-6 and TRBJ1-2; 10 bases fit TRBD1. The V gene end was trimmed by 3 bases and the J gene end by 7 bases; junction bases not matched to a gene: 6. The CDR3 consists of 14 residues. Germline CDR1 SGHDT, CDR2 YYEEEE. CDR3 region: CASSYDRGLGGYTF. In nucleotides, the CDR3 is TGTGCCAGCAGCTACGACAGGGGGCTTGGTGGCTACACCTTC.

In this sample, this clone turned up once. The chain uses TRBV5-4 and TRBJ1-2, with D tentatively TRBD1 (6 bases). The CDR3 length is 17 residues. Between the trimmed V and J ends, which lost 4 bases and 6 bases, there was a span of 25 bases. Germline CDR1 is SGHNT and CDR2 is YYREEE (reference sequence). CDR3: CASSLYGQLYGGDGYTF. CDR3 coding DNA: TGTGCCAGCAGCCTCTATGGACAGCTCTATGGAGGGGATGGCTACACCTTC. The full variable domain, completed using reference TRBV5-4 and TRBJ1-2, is ETGVTQSPTHLIKTRGQQVTLRCSSQSGHNTVSWYQQALGQGPQFIFQYYREEENGRGNFPPRFSGLQFPNYSSELNVNALELDDSALYLCASSLYGQLYGGDGYTFGSGTRLTVV.

The CDR3 is CASSLRAGTGATDTQYF. CDR3 coding DNA: TGTGCCAGCAGCTTGAGAGCCGGGACAGGGGCTACAGATACGCAGTATTTT. The chain combines TRBV5-5 with TRBJ2-3; 10 bases line up with TRBD1. Germline V lookup: CDR1 SGHKS, CDR2 YYEKEE (reference sequence). The CDR3 consists of 17 residues. Trimming cost V 1 base and J 3 bases; bases outside gene matches: 8. The full variable domain, in which reference TRBV5-5 and TRBJ2-3 provide the parts outside the CDR3, is DAGVTQSPTHLIKTRGQQVTLRCSPISGHKSVSWYQQVLGQGPQFIFQYYEKEERGRGNFPDRFSARQFPNYSSELNVNALLLGDSALYLCASSLRAGTGATDTQYFGPGTRLTVL.

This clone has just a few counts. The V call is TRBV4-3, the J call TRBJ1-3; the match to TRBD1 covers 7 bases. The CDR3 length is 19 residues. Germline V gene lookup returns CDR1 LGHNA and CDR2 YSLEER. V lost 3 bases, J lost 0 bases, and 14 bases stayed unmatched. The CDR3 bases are TGCGCCAGCAGCCAGAGTTTCAAAACAGGGGTGATCTCTGGAAACACCATATATTTT. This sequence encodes CASSQSFKTGVISGNTIYF.

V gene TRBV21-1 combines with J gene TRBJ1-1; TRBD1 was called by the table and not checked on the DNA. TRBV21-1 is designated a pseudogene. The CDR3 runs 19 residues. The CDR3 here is CASSTPGGVGDISCTEAFF. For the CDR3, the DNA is TGTGCCAGCAGCACCCCTGGTGGTGTAGGGGACATAAGTTGCACTGAAGCTTTCTTT.

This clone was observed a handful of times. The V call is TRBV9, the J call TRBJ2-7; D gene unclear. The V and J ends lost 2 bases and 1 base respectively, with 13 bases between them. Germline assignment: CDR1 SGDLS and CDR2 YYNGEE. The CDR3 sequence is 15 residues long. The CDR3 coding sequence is TGTGCCAGCAGCGTTTCTTCCGGGCCATCCTACGAGCAGTACTTC. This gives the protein CASSVSSGPSYEQYF.

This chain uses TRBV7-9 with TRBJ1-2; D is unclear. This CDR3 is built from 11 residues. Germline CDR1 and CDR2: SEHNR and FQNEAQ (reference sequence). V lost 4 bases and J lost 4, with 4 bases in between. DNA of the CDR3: TGTGCCAGCAGCTACTCCTATGGCTACACCTTC. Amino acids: CASSYSYGYTF.

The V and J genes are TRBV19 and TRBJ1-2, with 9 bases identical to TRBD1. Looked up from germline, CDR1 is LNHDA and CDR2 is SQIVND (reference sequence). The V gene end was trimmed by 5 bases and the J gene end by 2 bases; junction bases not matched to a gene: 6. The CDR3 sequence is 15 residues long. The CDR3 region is CASSAGTGTNYGYTF. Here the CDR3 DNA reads TGTGCCAGTAGTGCAGGGACAGGGACCAACTATGGCTACACCTTC.

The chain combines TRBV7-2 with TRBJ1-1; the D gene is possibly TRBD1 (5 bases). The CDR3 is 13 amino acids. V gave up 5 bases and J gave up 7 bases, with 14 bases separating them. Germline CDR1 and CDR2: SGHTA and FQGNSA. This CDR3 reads CASSQQAWREAFF. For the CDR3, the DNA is TGTGCCAGCAGCCAACAGGCGTGGCGTGAAGCTTTCTTT.

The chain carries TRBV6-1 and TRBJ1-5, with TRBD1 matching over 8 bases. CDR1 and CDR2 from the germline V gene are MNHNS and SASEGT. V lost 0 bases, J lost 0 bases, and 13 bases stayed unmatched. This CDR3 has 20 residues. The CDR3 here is CASSEALVRDRRYSNQPQHF. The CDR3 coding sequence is TGTGCCAGCAGTGAAGCCTTAGTCCGGGACAGGCGATATAGCAATCAGCCCCAGCATTTT.

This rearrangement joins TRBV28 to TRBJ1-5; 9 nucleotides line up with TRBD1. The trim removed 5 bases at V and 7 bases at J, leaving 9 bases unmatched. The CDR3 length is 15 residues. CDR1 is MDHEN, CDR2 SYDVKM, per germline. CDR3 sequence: CASSTRTGAQQPQHF. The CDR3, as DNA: TGTGCCAGCAGTACCCGGACAGGGGCCCAACAGCCCCAGCATTTT.

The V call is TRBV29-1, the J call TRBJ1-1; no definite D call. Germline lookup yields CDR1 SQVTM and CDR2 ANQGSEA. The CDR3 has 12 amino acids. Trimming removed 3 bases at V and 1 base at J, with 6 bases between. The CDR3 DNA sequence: TGCAGCGTTGACGGCTGGAACACTGAAGCTTTCTTT. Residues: CSVDGWNTEAFF.

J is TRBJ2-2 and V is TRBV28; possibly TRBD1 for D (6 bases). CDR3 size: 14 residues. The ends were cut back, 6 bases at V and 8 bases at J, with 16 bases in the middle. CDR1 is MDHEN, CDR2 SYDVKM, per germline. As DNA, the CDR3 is TGTGCCAGCAGCCCCCCCATGGGGACAGGGGAGCTGTTTTTT. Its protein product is CASSPPMGTGELFF.

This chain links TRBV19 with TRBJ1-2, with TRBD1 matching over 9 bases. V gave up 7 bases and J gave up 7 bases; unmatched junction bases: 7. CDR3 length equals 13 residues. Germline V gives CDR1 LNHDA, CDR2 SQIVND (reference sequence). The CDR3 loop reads CASTGGQGSGYTF. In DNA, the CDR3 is TGTGCCAGTACCGGGGGACAGGGAAGTGGCTACACCTTC.

CDR3 amino acids: CASSPRGAGANTGELFF. CDR3 nucleotides: TGTGCCAGCAGCCCCCGTGGGGCGGGGGCGAACACCGGGGAGCTGTTTTTT. The chain recombines TRBV9 with TRBJ2-2; 7 bases are a match to TRBD2. Germline V gene data show CDR1 as SGDLS and CDR2 as YYNGEE. J was trimmed by 0 bases and V by 4 bases; bases with no gene match: 9. The CDR3 extends over 17 amino acids.

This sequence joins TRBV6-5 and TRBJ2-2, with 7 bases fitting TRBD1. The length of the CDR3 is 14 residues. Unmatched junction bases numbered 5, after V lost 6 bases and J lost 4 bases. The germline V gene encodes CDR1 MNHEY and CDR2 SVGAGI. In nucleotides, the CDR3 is TGTGCCAGCAGACGACCAGGGGGCACCGGGGAGCTGTTTTTT. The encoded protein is CASRRPGGTGELFF.